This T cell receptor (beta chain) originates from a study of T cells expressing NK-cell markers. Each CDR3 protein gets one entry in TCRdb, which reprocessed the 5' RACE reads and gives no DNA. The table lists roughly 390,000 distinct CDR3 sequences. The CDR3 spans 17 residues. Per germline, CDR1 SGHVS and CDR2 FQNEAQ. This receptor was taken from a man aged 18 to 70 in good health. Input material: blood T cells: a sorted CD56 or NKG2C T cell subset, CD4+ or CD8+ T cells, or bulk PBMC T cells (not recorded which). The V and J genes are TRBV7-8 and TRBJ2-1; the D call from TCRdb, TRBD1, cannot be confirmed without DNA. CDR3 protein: CASRGAAGESSYNEQFF.